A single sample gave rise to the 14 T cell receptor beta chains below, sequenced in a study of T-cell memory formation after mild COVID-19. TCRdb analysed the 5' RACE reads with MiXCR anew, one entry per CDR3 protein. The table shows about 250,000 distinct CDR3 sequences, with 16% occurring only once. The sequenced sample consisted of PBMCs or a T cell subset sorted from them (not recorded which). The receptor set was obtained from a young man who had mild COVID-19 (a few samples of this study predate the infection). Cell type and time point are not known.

DNA for the CDR3: TGTGCCAGCAGTTACTCGATGGGGTACGAGCAGTTCTTC. Its protein is CASSYSMGYEQFF. This chain joins TRBV6-5 and TRBJ2-1, with D uncertain. Between the trimmed V and J ends, which lost 0 bases and 10 bases, there was a span of 10 bases. Per germline, CDR1 MNHEY and CDR2 SVGAGI. CDR3 length equals 13 residues.

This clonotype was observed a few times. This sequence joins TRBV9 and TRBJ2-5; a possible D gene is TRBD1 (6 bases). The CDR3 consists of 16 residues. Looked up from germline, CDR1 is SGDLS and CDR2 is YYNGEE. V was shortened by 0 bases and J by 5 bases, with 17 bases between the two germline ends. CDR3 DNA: TGTGCCAGCAGCGTAGGCCCTGGCGGTGGGGGCGAGACCCAGTACTTC. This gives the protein CASSVGPGGGGETQYF.

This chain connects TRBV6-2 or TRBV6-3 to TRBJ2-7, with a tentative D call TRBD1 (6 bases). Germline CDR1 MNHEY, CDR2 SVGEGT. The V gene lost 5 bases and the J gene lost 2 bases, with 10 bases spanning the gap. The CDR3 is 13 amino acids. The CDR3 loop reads CASSNRAAYEQYF. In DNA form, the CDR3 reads TGTGCCAGCAGTAACAGGGCTGCCTACGAGCAGTACTTC.

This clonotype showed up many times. This CDR3 reads CASSLVPSGGARYF. The CDR3 DNA reads TGTGCCAGCAGCTTAGTCCCTAGCGGGGGGGCCCGGTACTTC. The chain joins TRBV11-2 to TRBJ2-5, with 12 bases matching TRBD2. With V trimmed by 1 base and J by 13 bases, 7 bases remained unmatched. The CDR3 length is 14 residues. Looked up from germline, CDR1 is SGHAT and CDR2 is FQNNGV.

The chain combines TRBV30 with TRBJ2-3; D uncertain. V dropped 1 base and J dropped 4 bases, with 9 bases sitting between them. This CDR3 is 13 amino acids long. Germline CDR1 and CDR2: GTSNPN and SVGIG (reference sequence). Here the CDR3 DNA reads TGTGCCTGGAGTGACGGATTTTCAGATACGCAGTATTTT. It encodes CAWSDGFSDTQYF.

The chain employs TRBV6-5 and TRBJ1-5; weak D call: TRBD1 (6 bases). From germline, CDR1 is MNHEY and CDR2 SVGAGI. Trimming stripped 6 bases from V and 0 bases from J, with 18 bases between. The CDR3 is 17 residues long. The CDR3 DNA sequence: TGTGCCAGCAGCCCTACCCTGGGGGGGCTTAGCAATCAGCCCCAGCATTTT. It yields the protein CASSPTLGGLSNQPQHF.

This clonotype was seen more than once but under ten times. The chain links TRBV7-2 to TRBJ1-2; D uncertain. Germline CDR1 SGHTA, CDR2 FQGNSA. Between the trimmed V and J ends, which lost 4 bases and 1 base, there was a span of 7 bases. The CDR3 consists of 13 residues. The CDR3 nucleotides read TGTGCCAGCAGCTGGCGGCATAACTATGGCTACACCTTC. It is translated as CASSWRHNYGYTF.

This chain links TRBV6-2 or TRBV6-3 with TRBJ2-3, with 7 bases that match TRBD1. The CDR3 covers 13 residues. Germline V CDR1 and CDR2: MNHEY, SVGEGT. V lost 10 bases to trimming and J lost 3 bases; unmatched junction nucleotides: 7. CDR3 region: CATRGGATDTQYF. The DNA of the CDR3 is TGTGCCACGAGAGGGGGCGCGACAGATACGCAGTATTTT.

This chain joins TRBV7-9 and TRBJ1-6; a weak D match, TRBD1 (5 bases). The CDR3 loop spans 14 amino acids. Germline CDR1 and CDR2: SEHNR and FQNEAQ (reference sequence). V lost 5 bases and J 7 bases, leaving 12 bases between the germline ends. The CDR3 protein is CASSQASGNSPLHF. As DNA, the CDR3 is TGTGCCAGCAGCCAAGCCTCAGGGAATTCACCCCTCCACTTT.

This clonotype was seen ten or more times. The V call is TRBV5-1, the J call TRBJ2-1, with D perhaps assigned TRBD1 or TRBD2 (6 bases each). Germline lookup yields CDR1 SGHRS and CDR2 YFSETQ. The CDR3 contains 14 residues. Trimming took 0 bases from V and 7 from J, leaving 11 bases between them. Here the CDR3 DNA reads TGCGCCAGCAGCTTGGGTGGGGGGCAGAATGAGCAGTTCTTC. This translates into CASSLGGGQNEQFF.

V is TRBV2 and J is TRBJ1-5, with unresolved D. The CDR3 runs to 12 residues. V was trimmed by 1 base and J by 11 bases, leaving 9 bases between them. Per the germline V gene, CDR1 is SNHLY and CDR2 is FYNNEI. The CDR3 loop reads CASSEGESAQHF. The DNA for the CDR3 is TGTGCCAGCAGTGAAGGGGAATCAGCCCAGCATTTT.

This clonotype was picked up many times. CDR3 region: CASSFMDSSYEQYF. The CDR3 nucleotides read TGCGCCAGCAGCTTTATGGACAGCAGCTACGAGCAGTACTTC. The V gene is TRBV5-1, the J gene TRBJ2-7, with D perhaps TRBD1 (6 bases). The CDR3 runs to 14 residues. Per the germline V gene, CDR1 is SGHRS and CDR2 is YFSETQ. Between the trimmed V and J ends, which lost 2 bases and 3 bases, there was a span of 12 bases.

The CDR3 loop reads CSYQPGQPLDTQYF. Written as DNA, the CDR3 is TGCAGCTACCAACCGGGACAGCCCTTAGATACGCAGTATTTT. V usage is TRBV29-1 and J usage is TRBJ2-3; 7 bases match TRBD1. CDR3 size: 14 residues. Germline CDR1 and CDR2: SQVTM and ANQGSEA. V dropped 8 bases and J dropped 5; count of bases not matched to a gene: 13.

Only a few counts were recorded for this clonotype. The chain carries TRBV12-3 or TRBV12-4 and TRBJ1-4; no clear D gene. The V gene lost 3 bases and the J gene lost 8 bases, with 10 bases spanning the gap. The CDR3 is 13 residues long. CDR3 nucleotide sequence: TGTGCCAGCAGTTTCTGGGGATGGGAAAAACTGTTTTTT. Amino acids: CASSFWGWEKLFF.